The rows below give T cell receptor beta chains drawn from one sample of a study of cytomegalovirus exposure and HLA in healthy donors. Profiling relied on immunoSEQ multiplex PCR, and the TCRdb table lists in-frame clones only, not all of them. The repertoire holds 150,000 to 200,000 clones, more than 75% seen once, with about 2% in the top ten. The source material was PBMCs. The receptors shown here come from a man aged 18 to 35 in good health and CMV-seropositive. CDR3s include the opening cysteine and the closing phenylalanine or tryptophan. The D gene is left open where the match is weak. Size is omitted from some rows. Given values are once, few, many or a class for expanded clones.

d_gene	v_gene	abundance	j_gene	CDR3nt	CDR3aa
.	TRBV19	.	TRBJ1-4	TGTGCCAGTAGTATAAGGGGCCGAGAGAGAAATGAAAAACTGTTTTTT	CASSIRGRERNEKLFF
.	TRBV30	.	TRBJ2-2	TGTGCCTGGGAGGTACAGGGAGCCGGGGAGCTGTTTTTT	CAWEVQGAGELFF
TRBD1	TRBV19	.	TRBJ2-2	TGTGCCAGTAGTATTGACAGGGCCGGGGAGCTGTTTTTT	CASSIDRAGELFF
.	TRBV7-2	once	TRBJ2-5	TGTGCCAGCAGCTTAGTCGGGGGACCCCAAGAGACCCAGTACTTC	CASSLVGGPQETQYF
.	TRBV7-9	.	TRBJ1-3	TGTGCCAGCAGCCCCCGCTTGGGGCCTGGAAACACCATATATTTT	CASSPRLGPGNTIYF
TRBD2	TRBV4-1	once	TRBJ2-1	TGCGCCAGCAGCCAAGGGTCTGTTGAGGCGGGGGGCTCCTACAATGAGCAGTTCTTC	CASSQGSVEAGGSYNEQFF
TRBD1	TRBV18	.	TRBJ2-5	TGTGCCAGCTCAGAACGGACAGGGGGCGGGGAGACCCAGTACTTC	CASSERTGGGETQYF
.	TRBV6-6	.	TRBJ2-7	TGTGCCAGCAGTGGGGATGTGGGGGGAGAGCAGTACTTC	CASSGDVGGEQYF
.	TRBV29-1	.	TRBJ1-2	TGCAGCGTTGAAGGTCTGGGAGCTTCCACGGGTGGCTACACCTTC	CSVEGLGASTGGYTF
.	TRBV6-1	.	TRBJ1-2	TGTGCCAGCAGTCAGACAATAGATGGCTACACCTTC	CASSQTIDGYTF
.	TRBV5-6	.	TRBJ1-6	TGTGCCAGCAGCTCCGGGTCGTTGAATTCACCCCTCCACTTT	CASSSGSLNSPLHF
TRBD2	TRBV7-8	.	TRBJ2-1	TGTGCCAGCAGCTTAGTAGCGGGGGGGCCAAAGTTCTCTGAGCAGTTCTTC	CASSLVAGGPKFSEQFF
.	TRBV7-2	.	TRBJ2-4	TGTGCCAGCAGCTTAGGAATGGGGGGGCCAAGCATTCAGTACTTC	CASSLGMGGPSIQYF
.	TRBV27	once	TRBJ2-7	TGTGCCAGCAGTTTTCGGGTGGGGAGCTCCTACGAGCAGTACTTC	CASSFRVGSSYEQYF
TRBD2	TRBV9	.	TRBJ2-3	TGTGCCAGCAGCGTAGAACTAGCGGGGGGGCGAGATACGCAGTATTTT	CASSVELAGGRDTQYF
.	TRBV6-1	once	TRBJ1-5	TGTGCCAGCATCCCACAGAACAATCAGCCCCAGCATTTT	CASIPQNNQPQHF
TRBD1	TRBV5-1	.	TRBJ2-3	TGCGCCAGCAGCTTCGAACAGGGGGTGAAAGATACGCAGTATTTT	CASSFEQGVKDTQYF
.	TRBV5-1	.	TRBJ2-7	TGCGCCAGCAGCCAAGAATTGGGAGGAGGGGGGGGCGAGCAGTACTTC	CASSQELGGGGGEQYF
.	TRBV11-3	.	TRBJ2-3	TGTGCCAGCAGCTTCAGCGGTAGCACAGATACGCAGTATTTT	CASSFSGSTDTQYF
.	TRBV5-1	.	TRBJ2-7	TGCGCCAGCAGCTCCAGGTCGGCCCCCTACGAGCAGTACTTC	CASSSRSAPYEQYF
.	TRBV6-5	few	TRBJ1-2	TGTGCCAGCAGTTACTCCCGGACAGCAGCTAACTATGGCTACACCTTC	CASSYSRTAANYGYTF
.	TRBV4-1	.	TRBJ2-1	TGCGCCAGCAGCCAACAGGGGGGAGCCTACAATGAGCAGTTCTTC	CASSQQGGAYNEQFF
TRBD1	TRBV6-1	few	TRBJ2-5	TGTGCCAGCAGTGGGTCGCTCGGACAGGGAAGTGAGACCCAGTACTTC	CASSGSLGQGSETQYF
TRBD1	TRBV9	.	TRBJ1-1	TGTGCCAGCACCGATTCGCAGGGGGTGAACACTGAAGCTTTCTTT	CASTDSQGVNTEAFF
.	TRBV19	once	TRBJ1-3	TGTGCCAGTAGTACCAGGGGAGCTGGAAACACCATATATTTT	CASSTRGAGNTIYF
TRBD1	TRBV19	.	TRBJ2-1	TGTGCCAGTAGCGCACACGCCGGGACAGGGGGCTACAATGAGCAGTTCTTC	CASSAHAGTGGYNEQFF
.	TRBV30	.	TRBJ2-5	TGTGCCTGGAGCGGGGGACCTCAAGAGACCCAGTACTTC	CAWSGGPQETQYF